One sample yielded the 22 T cell receptor beta chains listed below, sequenced in a study of blood T cells in healthy people across ages (dated by TCRdb to between 2015 and 2017). To prepare the library, 5' RACE was applied. Sequencing was carried out with an Illumina HiSeq 2500. A second 7 to 11 cycle PCR used a sample-barcoded 5' primer and a J-beta primer mix. In-frame beta chains were kept once TCRdb had trimmed the public reads at Q25 with fastp and called clones with MiXCR. Duplicate CDR3 protein sequences are folded into a single record with the most common DNA and genes. Here the sample has 850,000 to 1,300,000 distinct CDR3 sequences; around 45% occur a single time. The ten largest clones represent approximately 19% of the sample. The source material was blood. Every receptor here comes from a woman aged 55-70 years in good health.

The chain links TRBV27 to TRBJ2-7, with D possibly TRBD1 on 5 matching bases. The CDR3 has 16 residues. Germline lookup yields CDR1 MNHEY and CDR2 SMNVEV (reference sequence). Trimming removed 5 bases from V and 3 bases from J, with 20 bases in between. The CDR3 here is CASSAYRRRRDYEQYF. The CDR3 nucleotides are TGTGCCAGCAGTGCCTACAGGCGGCGAAGAGACTACGAGCAGTACTTC.

This clonotype was seen a handful of times. CDR3 in amino acids: CAISESDGGTGELFF. The CDR3 region has the DNA TGTGCCATCAGTGAAAGCGACGGAGGTACCGGGGAGCTGTTTTTT. The chain carries TRBV10-3 and TRBJ2-2, with D possibly being TRBD2 (5 bases). Trimming left V 3 bases short and J 5 bases short, with 13 bases between. CDR1 and CDR2 (germline): ENHRY, SYGVKD. The CDR3 sequence is 15 residues long.

This chain uses TRBV9 with TRBJ1-2; D gene ambiguous. The ends were cut back, 2 bases at V and 4 bases at J, with 9 bases in the middle. This CDR3 contains 13 residues. Germline CDR1 SGDLS, CDR2 YYNGEE. CDR3 sequence reads: CASSVSQSYGYTF. CDR3 DNA sequence: TGTGCCAGCAGCGTCTCCCAGTCCTATGGCTACACCTTC.

The V gene is TRBV4-1, the J gene TRBJ1-5, with unresolved D. Germline CDR1 MGHRA, CDR2 YSYEKL. This CDR3 region has 15 residues. Between the trimmed V and J ends, which lost 0 bases and 6 bases, there was a span of 12 bases. CDR3 nucleotide sequence: TGCGCCAGCAGCCAAGATCTGGGGAGTGCTCAGCCCCAGCATTTT. Its protein product is CASSQDLGSAQPQHF.

This clonotype showed up just a few times. An end of the junction differs from the germline gene, which may be a read error. This rearrangement joins TRBV30 to TRBJ2-4, with a tentative D call TRBD2 (5 bases). The J call could be wrong; TRBJ2-7 is a better fit for the DNA end. Germline assignment: CDR1 GTSNPN and CDR2 SVGIG (reference sequence). The CDR3 runs 11 residues. The CDR3 DNA follows: TGTGCCGGGAGTTTAAACTACGAGCAGTACTTC. Protein product: CAGSLNYEQYF.

This clonotype appeared a single time. The chain links TRBV20-1 to TRBJ2-1; TRBD2 matches 10 bases. Germline V gives CDR1 DFQATT, CDR2 SNEGSKA (reference sequence). The trim removed 3 bases at V and 6 bases at J, leaving 8 bases unmatched. The CDR3 covers 15 residues. CDR3 residues: CSASQASGRGNEQFF. The DNA for the CDR3 is TGCAGTGCTAGCCAAGCTAGCGGGAGAGGCAATGAGCAGTTCTTC.

This clonotype was seen at least ten times. The chain links TRBV12-3 or TRBV12-4 to TRBJ2-1; D is uncertain. V was clipped by 8 bases and J by 0 bases, with 11 bases between them. This CDR3 is built from 14 residues. The CDR3 DNA reads as TGTGCCAGCTTGGACGGAAGCTCCTACAATGAGCAGTTCTTC. Translating gives CASLDGSSYNEQFF.

There are a few counts of this clonotype. The gene calls are TRBV21-1 and TRBJ1-6. TRBV21-1 is designated a pseudogene. This CDR3 contains 16 residues. In nucleotides, the CDR3 is TGTGCCAGCAGCTTCCCAGGTGTTTTGGATAATTCACCCCTCCACTTT. This gives the protein CASSFPGVLDNSPLHF.

About this clonotype: The junction departs from the called germline gene at one end, perhaps through a read error. This chain joins TRBV7-9 and TRBJ2-1, with TRBD1 identical over 11 bases. CDR1 is SEHNR and CDR2 is FQNEAQ in the germline V gene (reference sequence). There are 16 residues in the CDR3. CDR3 coding DNA: TGTACCAGCAGCGTCAGAGGACAGGGGGCGGACAATGAGCAGTTCTTC. As protein: CTSSVRGQGADNEQFF.

The rearrangement joins TRBV21-1 to TRBJ2-2. TRBV21-1 is shown as a pseudogene. This CDR3 comprises 12 residues. In DNA, the CDR3 is TGTGCCAGCAGCAAATACCACGGGGAGCTGTTTTTT. Encoded protein: CASSKYHGELFF.

The chain recombines TRBV5-1 with TRBJ2-3, with D perhaps TRBD1 or TRBD2 (5 bases each). V gave up 4 bases and J gave up 8 bases, with 17 bases separating them. Per germline, CDR1 SGHRS and CDR2 YFSETQ. The CDR3 covers 14 residues. CDR3 region: CASSPLPGDGTQYF. The CDR3, as DNA: TGCGCCAGCAGCCCCCTTCCCGGGGACGGTACGCAGTATTTT.

V gene TRBV15 combines with J gene TRBJ2-5, with D unresolved. V was pared by 10 bases and J by 1 base, with 10 bases between. This CDR3 spans 12 amino acids. Per germline, CDR1 LNHNV and CDR2 YYDKDF (reference sequence). In nucleotides, the CDR3 is TGTGCCATCCCGACACCCCAAGAGACCCAGTACTTC. Protein product: CAIPTPQETQYF.

The chain uses TRBV3-1 and TRBJ2-7; no firm D call. Looked up from germline, CDR1 is LGHDT and CDR2 is YNNKEL (reference sequence). This CDR3 has 14 amino acids. The germline V and J ends were trimmed by 0 bases and 3 bases, with 9 bases remaining between them. The CDR3 DNA follows: TGTGCCAGCAGCCAAGACGCGACTGGCTACGAGCAGTACTTC. It encodes CASSQDATGYEQYF.

Ten or more counts support this clonotype. This chain uses TRBV7-2 with TRBJ2-7, with D hard to call. V was shortened by 1 base and J by 2 bases, with 9 bases between the two germline ends. From germline, CDR1 is SGHTA and CDR2 FQGNSA. CDR3 length: 14 residues. CDR3 DNA sequence: TGTGCCAGCAGCTTAGGCGCAGCTGCCTACGAGCAGTACTTC. This translates into CASSLGAAAYEQYF.

In this sample, this clonotype turned up a few times. The CDR3 sequence: CASSSTGSGEQYF. In DNA form, the CDR3 reads TGTGCCAGCAGCTCGACAGGGTCGGGCGAGCAGTACTTC. The chain couples TRBV7-3 to TRBJ2-7; 7 bases agree with TRBD1. Germline V gene lookup returns CDR1 SGHTA and CDR2 FQGTGA. CDR3 length: 13 residues. V gave up 4 bases and J gave up 6 bases; unmatched junction bases: 6.

The count of this clonotype is one. A much larger clone sits a single nucleotide away, making a read error possible. The chain has TRBV7-9 and TRBJ2-7, with a weak D call TRBD1 (5 bases). The CDR3 extends over 14 amino acids. Germline V gene sequence: CDR1 SEHNR, CDR2 FQNEAQ (reference sequence). The V gene lost 5 bases and the J gene lost 2 bases, with 13 bases spanning the gap. The CDR3 DNA reads TGTGCCAGCAGCGCGCAGACAGCCCCCTACGAGCAGTACTTC. Its translation is CASSAQTAPYEQYF.

This chain uses TRBV5-1 with TRBJ2-5, with D uncertain. The DNA matches TRBJ2-7 better at its end, which makes the J call doubtful. CDR3 length equals 14 residues. Looked up from germline, CDR1 is SGHRS and CDR2 is YFSETQ. This CDR3 is CASSLDEILGEQYF. The CDR3 DNA follows: TGCGCCAGCAGCTTGGATGAGATTCTCGGCGAGCAGTACTTC.

This clonotype was seen only once. CDR3 loop: CASSLGGLSGNNEQFF. The CDR3 DNA reads TGCGCCAGCAGCTTGGGGGGACTAAGCGGCAACAATGAGCAGTTCTTC. The chain recombines TRBV5-1 with TRBJ2-1; 7 bases are a match to TRBD2. Trimming cost V 0 bases and J 5 bases; bases outside gene matches: 8. CDR3 size: 16 residues. CDR1 SGHRS and CDR2 YFSETQ come from the germline V gene.

This clonotype showed up just a few times. The rearrangement joins TRBV2 to TRBJ2-5, with D uncertain. The CDR3 spans 14 residues. Germline V gene lookup returns CDR1 SNHLY and CDR2 FYNNEI. Trimming cost V 8 bases and J 2 bases, with 15 bases left between them. CDR3 bases: TGTGCCAGCGGGCGTACCCCCCGGCAAGAGACCCAGTACTTC. The encoded protein is CASGRTPRQETQYF.

CDR3 DNA: TGTGCCCGAGGGCAGGGACCGAATGAGCAGTACTTC. This sequence encodes CARGQGPNEQYF. This chain connects TRBV10-3 to TRBJ2-5, with D perhaps assigned TRBD1 or TRBD2 (5 bases each). With 11 bases removed from V and 11 bases from J, the gap between germline ends came to 21 bases. In germline, CDR1 is ENHRY, CDR2 SYGVKD. The CDR3 loop spans 12 amino acids.

V is TRBV7-2 and J is TRBJ1-1, with 7 bases identical to TRBD1. Losses at the gene ends were 4 bases for V and 7 bases for J; bases not matched to a gene: 9. Germline V gives CDR1 SGHTA, CDR2 FQGNSA. There are 14 residues in the CDR3. This chain's CDR3 is CASSSGSYRGEAFF. The CDR3, as DNA: TGTGCCAGCAGCTCCGGGTCATACAGGGGTGAAGCTTTCTTT.

The V call is TRBV4-2, the J call TRBJ2-7; 7 nucleotides line up with TRBD2. CDR1 and CDR2 (germline): LGHNA, YNFKEQ. CDR3 size: 15 residues. V shed 1 base and J 7 bases; nucleotides not matched to a gene: 10. The CDR3 is CASSQGSGTINEQYF. The CDR3 coding sequence is TGTGCCAGCAGCCAAGGGTCCGGGACTATCAATGAGCAGTACTTC.